This TCR beta chain emerged from a study of a mutant IDH1 vaccine in newly diagnosed glioma. Data came from immunoSEQ multiplex PCR; TCRdb stores just in-frame clones and leaves some out. Of about 92,000 clones detected, about 80% appear once; the ten largest clones hold approximately 7.4%. This clone was seen only once. CDR1 and CDR2 (germline): LNHDA, SQIVND (reference sequence). The CDR3 runs 13 residues. The V end lost 1 base, the J end lost 4 bases, and 6 bases lay between the germline ends. Time point indicated: baseline, week 1 (first vaccination visit). Treatment described: pre-vaccination baseline after standard-of-care therapy.

The receptor was derived from a woman in her 50s with glioma. The material sequenced was PBMCs, taken from a glioma patient treated with radiotherapy, temozolomide or both. The chain recombines TRBV19 with TRBJ2-3, with D perhaps TRBD2 (5 bases). The CDR3 loop reads CASSIVGADTQYF. CDR3 DNA sequence: TGTGCCAGTAGTATAGTCGGGGCAGATACGCAGTATTTT.